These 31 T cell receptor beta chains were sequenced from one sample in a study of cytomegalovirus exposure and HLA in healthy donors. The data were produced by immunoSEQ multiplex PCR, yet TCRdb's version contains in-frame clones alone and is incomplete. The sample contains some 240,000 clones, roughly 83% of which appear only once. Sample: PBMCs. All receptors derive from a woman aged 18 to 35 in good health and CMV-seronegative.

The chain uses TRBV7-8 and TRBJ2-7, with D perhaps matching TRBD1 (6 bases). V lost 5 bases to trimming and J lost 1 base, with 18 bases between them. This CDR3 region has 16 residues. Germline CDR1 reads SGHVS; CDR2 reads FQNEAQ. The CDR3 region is CASSAYRVPTSYEQYF. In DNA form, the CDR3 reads TGTGCCAGCAGCGCCTACAGGGTCCCAACTTCCTACGAGCAGTACTTC.

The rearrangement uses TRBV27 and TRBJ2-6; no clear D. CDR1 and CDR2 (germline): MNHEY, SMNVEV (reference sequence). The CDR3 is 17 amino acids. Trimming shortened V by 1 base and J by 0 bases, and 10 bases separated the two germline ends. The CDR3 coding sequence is TGTGCCAGCAGTTTATGGATGGGGATCTCTGGGGCCAACGTCCTGACTTTC. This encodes CASSLWMGISGANVLTF.

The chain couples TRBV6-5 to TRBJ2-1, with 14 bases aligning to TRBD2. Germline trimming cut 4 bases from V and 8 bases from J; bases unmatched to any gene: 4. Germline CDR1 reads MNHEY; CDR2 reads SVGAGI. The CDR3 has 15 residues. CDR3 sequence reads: CASSLQTSGRDEQFF. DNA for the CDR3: TGTGCCAGCAGTTTACAGACTAGCGGGAGGGATGAGCAGTTCTTC.

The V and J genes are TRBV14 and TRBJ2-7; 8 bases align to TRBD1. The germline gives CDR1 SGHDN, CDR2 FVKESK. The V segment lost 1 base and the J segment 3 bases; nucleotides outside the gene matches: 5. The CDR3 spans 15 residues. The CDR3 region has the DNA TGTGCCAGCAGCCAAGGACAGGGGTACTACTACGAGCAGTACTTC. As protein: CASSQGQGYYYEQYF.

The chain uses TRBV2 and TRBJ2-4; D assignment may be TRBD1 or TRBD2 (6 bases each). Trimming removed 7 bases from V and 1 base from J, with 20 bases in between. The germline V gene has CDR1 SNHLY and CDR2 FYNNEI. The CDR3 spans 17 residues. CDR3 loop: CASNMVGAGNAKNIQYF. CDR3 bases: TGTGCCAGCAATATGGTGGGGGCGGGAAATGCCAAAAACATTCAGTACTTC.

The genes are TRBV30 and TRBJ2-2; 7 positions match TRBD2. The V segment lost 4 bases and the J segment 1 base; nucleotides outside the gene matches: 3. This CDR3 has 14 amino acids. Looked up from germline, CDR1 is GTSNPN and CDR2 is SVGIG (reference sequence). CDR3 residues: CAWISGGNTGELFF. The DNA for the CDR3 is TGTGCCTGGATATCGGGGGGGAACACCGGGGAGCTGTTTTTT.

The CDR3 protein is CASSKSPRTMNTEAFF. The CDR3 DNA reads TGCGCCAGCAGCAAGAGTCCAAGGACAATGAACACTGAAGCTTTCTTT. The V call is TRBV4-1, the J call TRBJ1-1, with TRBD1 as a possible D gene (5 bases). Trimming shortened V by 5 bases and J by 0 bases, and 16 bases separated the two germline ends. The CDR3 is made up of 16 amino acids. Germline V CDR1 and CDR2: MGHRA, YSYEKL.

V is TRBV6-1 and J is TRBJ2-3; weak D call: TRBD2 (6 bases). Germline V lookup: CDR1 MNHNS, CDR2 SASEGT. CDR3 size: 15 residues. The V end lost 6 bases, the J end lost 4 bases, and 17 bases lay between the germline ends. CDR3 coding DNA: TGTGCCAGCAGAGCCCTGGCGGGACGGCCAGATACGCAGTATTTT. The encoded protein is CASRALAGRPDTQYF.

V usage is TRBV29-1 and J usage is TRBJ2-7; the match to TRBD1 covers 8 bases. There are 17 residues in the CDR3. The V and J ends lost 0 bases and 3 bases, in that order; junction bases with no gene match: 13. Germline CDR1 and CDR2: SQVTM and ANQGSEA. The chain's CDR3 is CSVEDRTTPGQDYEQYF. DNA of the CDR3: TGCAGCGTTGAAGATCGAACCACCCCGGGACAGGACTACGAGCAGTACTTC.

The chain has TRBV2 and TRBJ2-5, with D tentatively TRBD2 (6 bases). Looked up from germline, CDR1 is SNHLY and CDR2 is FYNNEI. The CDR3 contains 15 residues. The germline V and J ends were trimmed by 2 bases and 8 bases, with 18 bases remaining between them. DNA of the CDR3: TGTGCCAGCAGTGAAAGGGCAGGCGGGGTGGGAACCCAGTACTTC. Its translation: CASSERAGGVGTQYF.

The CDR3 sequence: CASSLRVQSSYNEQFF. CDR3 in DNA: TGTGCCAGCAGCTTAAGGGTCCAGAGCTCCTACAATGAGCAGTTCTTC. This chain uses TRBV7-9 with TRBJ2-1; D gene unclear. CDR1 is SEHNR and CDR2 is FQNEAQ in the germline V gene (reference sequence). Trimming cost V 2 bases and J 0 bases, with 11 bases left between them. CDR3 length: 16 amino acids.

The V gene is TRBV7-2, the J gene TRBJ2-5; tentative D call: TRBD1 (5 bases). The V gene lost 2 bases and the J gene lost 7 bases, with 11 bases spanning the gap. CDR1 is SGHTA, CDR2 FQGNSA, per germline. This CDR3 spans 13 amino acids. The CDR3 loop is CASSLFQGGTQYF. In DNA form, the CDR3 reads TGTGCCAGCAGCTTATTCCAGGGCGGGACCCAGTACTTC.

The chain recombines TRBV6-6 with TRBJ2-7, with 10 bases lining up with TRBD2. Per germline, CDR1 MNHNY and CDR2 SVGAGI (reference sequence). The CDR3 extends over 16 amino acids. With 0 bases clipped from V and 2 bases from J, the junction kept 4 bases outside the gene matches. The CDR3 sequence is CASSYSIAGGAYEQYF. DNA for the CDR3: TGTGCCAGCAGTTACTCGATAGCGGGGGGAGCCTACGAGCAGTACTTC.

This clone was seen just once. CDR3 nucleotide sequence: TGTGCCAGCAGGAGACCAGACGGAGACTATGGCTACACCTTC. Translation: CASRRPDGDYGYTF. The rearrangement links TRBV2 to TRBJ1-2; no reliable D call. Germline assignment: CDR1 SNHLY and CDR2 FYNNEI. This CDR3 comprises 14 residues. The V end lost 6 bases, the J end lost 3 bases, and 14 bases lay between the germline ends.

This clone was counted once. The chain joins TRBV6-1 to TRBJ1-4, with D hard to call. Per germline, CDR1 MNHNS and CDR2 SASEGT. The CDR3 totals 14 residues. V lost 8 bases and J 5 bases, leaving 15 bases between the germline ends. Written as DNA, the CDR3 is TGTGCCAGCGCCAGAAAGGGCGAGAATGAAAAACTGTTTTTT. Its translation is CASARKGENEKLFF.

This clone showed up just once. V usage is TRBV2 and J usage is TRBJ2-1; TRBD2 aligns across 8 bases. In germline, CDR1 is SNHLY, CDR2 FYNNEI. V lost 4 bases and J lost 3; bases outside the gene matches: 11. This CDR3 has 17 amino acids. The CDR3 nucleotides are TGTGCCAGCAGTGTACGTCGGGACGGGAGGGGCTACAATGAGCAGTTCTTC. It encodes CASSVRRDGRGYNEQFF.

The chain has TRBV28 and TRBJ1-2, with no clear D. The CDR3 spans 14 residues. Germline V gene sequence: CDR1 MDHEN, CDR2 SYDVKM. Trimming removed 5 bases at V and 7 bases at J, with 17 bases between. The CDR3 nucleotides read TGTGCCAGCAGTAGGGAACAACTGGGAGGTGGCTACACCTTC. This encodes CASSREQLGGGYTF.

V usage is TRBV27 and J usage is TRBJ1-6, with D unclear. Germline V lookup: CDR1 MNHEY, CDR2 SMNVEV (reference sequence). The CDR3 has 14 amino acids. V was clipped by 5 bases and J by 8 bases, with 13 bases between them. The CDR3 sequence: CASSLPAVDSPLHF. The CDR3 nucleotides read TGTGCCAGCAGTCTCCCCGCCGTCGATTCACCCCTCCACTTT.

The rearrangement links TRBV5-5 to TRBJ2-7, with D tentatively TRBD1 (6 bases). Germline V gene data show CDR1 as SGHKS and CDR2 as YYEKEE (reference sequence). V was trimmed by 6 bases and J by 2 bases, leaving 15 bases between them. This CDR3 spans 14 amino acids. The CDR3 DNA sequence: TGTGCCAGCACAGGACAGCCTTCGGCCTACGAGCAGTACTTC. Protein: CASTGQPSAYEQYF.

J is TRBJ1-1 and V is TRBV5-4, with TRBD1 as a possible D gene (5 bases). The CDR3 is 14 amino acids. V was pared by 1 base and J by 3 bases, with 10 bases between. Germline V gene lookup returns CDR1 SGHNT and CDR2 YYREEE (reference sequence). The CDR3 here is CASSLRGADTEAFF. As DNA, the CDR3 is TGTGCCAGCAGCTTGAGGGGCGCTGACACTGAAGCTTTCTTT.

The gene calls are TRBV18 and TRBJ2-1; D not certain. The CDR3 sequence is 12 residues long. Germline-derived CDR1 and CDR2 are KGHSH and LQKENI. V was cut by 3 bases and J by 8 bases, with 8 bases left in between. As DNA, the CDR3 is TGTGCCAGCTCACCGGGCAGAGATGAGCAGTTCTTC. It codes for CASSPGRDEQFF.

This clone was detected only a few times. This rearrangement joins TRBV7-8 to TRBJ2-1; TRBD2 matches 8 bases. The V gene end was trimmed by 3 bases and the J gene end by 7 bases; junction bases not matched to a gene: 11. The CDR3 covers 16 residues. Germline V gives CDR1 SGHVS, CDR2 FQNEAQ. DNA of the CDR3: TGTGCCAGCAGCTTCTCGGCACTAGCGGTTGGGAATGAGCAGTTCTTC. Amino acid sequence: CASSFSALAVGNEQFF.

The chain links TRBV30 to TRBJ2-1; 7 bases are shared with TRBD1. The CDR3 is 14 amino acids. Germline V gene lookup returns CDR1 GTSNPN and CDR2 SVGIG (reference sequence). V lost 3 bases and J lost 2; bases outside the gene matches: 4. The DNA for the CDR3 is TGTGCCTGGAGCAAAGGGGGCGCCTACAATGAGCAGTTCTTC. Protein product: CAWSKGGAYNEQFF.

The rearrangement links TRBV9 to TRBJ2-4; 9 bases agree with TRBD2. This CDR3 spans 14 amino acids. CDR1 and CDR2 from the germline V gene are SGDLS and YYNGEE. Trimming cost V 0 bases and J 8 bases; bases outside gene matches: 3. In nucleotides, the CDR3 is TGTGCCAGCAGCGTAGGTAGCGGGAGAGACATTCAGTACTTC. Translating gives CASSVGSGRDIQYF.

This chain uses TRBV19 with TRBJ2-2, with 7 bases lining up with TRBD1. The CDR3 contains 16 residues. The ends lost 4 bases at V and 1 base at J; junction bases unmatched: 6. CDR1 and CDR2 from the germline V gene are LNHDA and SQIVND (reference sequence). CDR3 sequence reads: CASSTNRGQNTGELFF. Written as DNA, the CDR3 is TGTGCCAGTAGTACAAACAGGGGCCAGAACACCGGGGAGCTGTTTTTT.

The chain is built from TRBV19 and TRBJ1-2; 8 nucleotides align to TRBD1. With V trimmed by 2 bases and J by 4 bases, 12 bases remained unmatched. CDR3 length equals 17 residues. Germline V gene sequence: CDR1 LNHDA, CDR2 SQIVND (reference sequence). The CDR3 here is CASSIRSDRARSYGYTF. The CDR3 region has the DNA TGTGCCAGTAGTATAAGGTCGGACAGGGCGAGATCCTATGGCTACACCTTC.

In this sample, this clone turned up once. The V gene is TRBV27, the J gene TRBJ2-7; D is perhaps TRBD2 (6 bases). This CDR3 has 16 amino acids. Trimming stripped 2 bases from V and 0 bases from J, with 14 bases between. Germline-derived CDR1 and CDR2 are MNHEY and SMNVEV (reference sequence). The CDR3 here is CASSLRLALISYEQYF. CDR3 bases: TGTGCCAGCAGTTTACGGCTAGCGTTGATCTCCTACGAGCAGTACTTC.

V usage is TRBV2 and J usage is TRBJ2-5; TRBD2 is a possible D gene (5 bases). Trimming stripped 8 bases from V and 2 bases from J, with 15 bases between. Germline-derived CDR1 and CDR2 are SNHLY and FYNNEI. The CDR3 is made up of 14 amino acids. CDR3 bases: TGTGCCAGCCGTGTCCTAGCCAAACAAGAGACCCAGTACTTC. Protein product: CASRVLAKQETQYF.

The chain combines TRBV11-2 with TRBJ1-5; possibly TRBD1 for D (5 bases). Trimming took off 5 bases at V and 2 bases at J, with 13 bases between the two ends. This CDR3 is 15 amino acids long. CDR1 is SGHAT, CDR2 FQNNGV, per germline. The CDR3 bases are TGTGCCAGCAGCCAGGCCGGGGCACGCAATCAGCCCCAGCATTTT. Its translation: CASSQAGARNQPQHF.

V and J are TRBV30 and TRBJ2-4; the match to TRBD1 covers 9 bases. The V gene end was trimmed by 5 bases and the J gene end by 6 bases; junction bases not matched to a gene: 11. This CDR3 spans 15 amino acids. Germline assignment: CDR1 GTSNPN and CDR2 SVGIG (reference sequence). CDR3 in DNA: TGTGCCTGGGGCCGCGGACAGGGGACGATAAACATTCAGTACTTC. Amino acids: CAWGRGQGTINIQYF.

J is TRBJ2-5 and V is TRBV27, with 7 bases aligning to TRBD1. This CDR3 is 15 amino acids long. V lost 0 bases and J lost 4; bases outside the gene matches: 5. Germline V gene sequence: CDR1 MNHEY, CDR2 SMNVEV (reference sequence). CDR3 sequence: CASSLSIGGAETQYF. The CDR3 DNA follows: TGTGCCAGCAGTTTATCGATAGGGGGCGCAGAGACCCAGTACTTC.